This T cell receptor (beta chain) derives from a study of blood T cell repertoires in COVID-19. Study-wide context: Acute-phase and convalescent COVID-19 samples originated in the United States, Italy and Spain. From T cells, B-cell-depleted T cells, or PBMCs came the material, which was cDNA or gDNA.

This CDR3 is built from 13 residues. In germline, CDR1 is MNHEY, CDR2 SMNVEV (reference sequence). Between the trimmed V and J ends, which lost 3 bases and 2 bases, there was a span of 7 bases. Per the original data handling: Nucleated cell number was recorded as an estimate derived from reference gene primer amplification. Here immunoSEQ multiplex PCR was the method, and the copy in TCRdb shows in-frame clones only, minus some. D and trimming were read from the DNA, whereas the V and J calls and clone size are those reported in that table. The profile covers about 64,000 clones, with roughly 88% appearing a single time and around 5.9% taken by the ten largest.

The J gene is TRBJ1-1, the V gene TRBV27; possible D gene TRBD1, 5 bases. The TCR comes from an older woman with acute or convalescent COVID-19. Specimen: peripheral blood. Here the CDR3 reads CASSLTANTEAFF. The DNA for the CDR3 is TGTGCCAGCAGTTTGACAGCTAACACTGAAGCTTTCTTT.